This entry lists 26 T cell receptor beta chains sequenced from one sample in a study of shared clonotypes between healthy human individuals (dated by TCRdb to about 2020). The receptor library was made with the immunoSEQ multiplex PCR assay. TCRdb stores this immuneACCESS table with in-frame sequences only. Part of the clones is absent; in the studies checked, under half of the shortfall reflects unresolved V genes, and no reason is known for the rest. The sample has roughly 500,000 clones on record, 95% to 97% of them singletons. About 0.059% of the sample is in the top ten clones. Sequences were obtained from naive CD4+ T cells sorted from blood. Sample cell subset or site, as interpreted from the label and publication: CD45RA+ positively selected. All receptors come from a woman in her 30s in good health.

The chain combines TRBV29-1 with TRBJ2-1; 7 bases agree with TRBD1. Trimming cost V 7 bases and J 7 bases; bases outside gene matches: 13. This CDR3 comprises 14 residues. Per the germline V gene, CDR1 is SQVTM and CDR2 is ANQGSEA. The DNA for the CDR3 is TGCAGCGCCTCCGAAGGACAGGCAGGAAATGAGCAGTTCTTC. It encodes CSASEGQAGNEQFF.

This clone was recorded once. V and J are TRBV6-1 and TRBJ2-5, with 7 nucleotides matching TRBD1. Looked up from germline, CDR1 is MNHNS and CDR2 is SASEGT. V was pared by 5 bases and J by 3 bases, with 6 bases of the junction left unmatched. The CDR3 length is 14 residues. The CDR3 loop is CASSQTGVEETQYF. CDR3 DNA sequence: TGTGCCAGCAGTCAAACAGGGGTGGAAGAGACCCAGTACTTC.

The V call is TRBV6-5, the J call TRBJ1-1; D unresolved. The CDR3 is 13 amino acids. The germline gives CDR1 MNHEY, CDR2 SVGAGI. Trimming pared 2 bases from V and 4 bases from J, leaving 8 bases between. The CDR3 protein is CASSYDRGTEAFF. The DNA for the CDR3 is TGTGCCAGCAGTTACGATCGAGGCACTGAAGCTTTCTTT.

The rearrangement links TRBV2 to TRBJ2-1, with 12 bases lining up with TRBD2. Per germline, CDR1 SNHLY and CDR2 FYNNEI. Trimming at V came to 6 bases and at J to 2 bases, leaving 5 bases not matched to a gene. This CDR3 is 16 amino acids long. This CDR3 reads CASRETSGSAYNEQFF. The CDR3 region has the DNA TGTGCCAGCAGGGAGACTAGCGGGAGTGCCTACAATGAGCAGTTCTTC.

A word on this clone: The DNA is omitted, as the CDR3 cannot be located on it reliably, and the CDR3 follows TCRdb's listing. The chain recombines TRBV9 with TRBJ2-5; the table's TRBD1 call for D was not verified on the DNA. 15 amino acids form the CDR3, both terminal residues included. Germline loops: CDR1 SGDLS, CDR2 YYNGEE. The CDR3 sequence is CASSVFWQGKYEQYF.

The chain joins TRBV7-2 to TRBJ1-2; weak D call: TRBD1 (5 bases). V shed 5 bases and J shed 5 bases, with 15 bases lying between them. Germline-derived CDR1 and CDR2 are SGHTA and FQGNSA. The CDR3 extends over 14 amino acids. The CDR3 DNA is TGTGCCAGCAGCGCAAGAGGGGCGCCGTATGGCTACACCTTC. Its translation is CASSARGAPYGYTF.

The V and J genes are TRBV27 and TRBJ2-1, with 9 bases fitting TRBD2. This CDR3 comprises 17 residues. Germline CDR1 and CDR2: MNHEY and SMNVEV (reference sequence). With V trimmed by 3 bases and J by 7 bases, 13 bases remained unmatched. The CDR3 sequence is CASSFVPPGLAHNEQFF. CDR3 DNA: TGTGCCAGCAGTTTCGTACCCCCGGGACTAGCCCATAATGAGCAGTTCTTC.

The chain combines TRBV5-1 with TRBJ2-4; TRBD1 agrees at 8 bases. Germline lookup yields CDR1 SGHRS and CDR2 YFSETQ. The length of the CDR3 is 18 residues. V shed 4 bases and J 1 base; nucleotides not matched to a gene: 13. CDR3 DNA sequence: TGCGCCAGCAGCCGCTTGGGACAGGTTAGGAGGGCCAAAAACATTCAGTACTTC. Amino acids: CASSRLGQVRRAKNIQYF.

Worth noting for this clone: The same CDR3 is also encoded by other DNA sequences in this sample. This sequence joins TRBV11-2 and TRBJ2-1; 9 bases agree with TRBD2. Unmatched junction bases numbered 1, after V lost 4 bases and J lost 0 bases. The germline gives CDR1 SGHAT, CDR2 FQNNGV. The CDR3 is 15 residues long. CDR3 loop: CASSSTSGSYNEQFF. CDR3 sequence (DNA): TGTGCCAGCAGCTCGACTAGCGGCTCCTACAATGAGCAGTTCTTC. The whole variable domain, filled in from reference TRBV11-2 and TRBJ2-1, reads EAGVAQSPRYKIIEKRQSVAFWCNPISGHATLYWYQQILGQGPKLLIQFQNNGVVDDSQLPKDRFSAERLKGVDSTLKIQPAKLEDSAVYLCASSSTSGSYNEQFFGPGTRLTVL.

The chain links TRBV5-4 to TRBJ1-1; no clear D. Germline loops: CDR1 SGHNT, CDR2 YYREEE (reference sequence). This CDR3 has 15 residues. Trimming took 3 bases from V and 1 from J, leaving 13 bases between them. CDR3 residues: CASSSTMAANTEAFF. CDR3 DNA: TGTGCCAGCAGCTCTACTATGGCCGCGAACACTGAAGCTTTCTTT.

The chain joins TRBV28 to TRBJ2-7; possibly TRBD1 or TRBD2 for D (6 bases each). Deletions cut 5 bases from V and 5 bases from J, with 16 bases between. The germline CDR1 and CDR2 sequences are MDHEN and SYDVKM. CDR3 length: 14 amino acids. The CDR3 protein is CASSAGHQRHEQYF. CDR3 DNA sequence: TGTGCCAGCAGTGCGGGACACCAACGCCACGAGCAGTACTTC.

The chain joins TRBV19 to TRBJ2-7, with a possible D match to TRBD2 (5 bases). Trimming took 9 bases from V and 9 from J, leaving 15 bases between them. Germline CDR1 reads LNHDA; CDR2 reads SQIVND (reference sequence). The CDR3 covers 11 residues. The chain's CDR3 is CARSSGSGQYF. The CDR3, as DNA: TGTGCCAGATCATCGGGGTCTGGGCAGTACTTC.

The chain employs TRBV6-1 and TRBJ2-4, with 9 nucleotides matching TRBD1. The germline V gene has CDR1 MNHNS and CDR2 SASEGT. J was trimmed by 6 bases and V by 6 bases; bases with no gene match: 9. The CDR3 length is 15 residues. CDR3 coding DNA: TGTGCCAGCAGGGAACCCGGACAGGGGTCAAACATTCAGTACTTC. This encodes CASREPGQGSNIQYF.

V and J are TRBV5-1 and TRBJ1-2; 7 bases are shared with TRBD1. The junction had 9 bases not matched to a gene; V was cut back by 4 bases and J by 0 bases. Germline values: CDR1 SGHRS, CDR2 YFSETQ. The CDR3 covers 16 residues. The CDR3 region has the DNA TGCGCCAGCAGCATCATCCGGGACAGAACTAACTATGGCTACACCTTC. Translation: CASSIIRDRTNYGYTF.

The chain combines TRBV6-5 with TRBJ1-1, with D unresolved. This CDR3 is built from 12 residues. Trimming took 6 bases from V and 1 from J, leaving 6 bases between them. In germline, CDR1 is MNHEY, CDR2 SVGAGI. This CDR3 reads CASRDRNTEAFF. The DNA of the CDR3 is TGTGCCAGCAGGGACCGGAACACTGAAGCTTTCTTT.

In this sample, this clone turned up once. CDR3 sequence: CASGLGNTGELFF. The DNA of the CDR3 is TGTGCTAGTGGGCTGGGTAACACCGGGGAGCTGTTTTTT. The chain links TRBV12-5 to TRBJ2-2; D is uncertain. Germline CDR1 LGHNT, CDR2 FRNRAP. The ends were cut back, 6 bases at V and 2 bases at J, with 7 bases in the middle. The CDR3 is 13 amino acids.

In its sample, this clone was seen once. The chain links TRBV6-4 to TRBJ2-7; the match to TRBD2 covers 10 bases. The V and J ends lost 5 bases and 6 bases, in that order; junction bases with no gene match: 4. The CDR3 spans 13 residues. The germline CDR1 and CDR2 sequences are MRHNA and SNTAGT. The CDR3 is CASSPAGGLEQYF. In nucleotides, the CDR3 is TGTGCCAGCAGTCCAGCGGGAGGGCTCGAGCAGTACTTC.

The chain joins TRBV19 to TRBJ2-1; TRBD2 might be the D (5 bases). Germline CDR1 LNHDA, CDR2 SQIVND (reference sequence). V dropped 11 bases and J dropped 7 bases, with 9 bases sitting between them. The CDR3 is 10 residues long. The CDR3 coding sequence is TGTGCCTCCCCGGGGAATGAGCAGTTCTTC. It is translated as CASPGNEQFF.

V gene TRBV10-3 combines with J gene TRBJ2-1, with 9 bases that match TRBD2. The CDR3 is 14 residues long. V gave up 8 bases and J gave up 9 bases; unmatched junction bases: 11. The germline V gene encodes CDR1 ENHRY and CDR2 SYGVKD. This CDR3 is CAISLEAGGPEQFF. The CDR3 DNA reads TGTGCCATCTCTTTGGAAGCGGGAGGCCCTGAGCAGTTCTTC.

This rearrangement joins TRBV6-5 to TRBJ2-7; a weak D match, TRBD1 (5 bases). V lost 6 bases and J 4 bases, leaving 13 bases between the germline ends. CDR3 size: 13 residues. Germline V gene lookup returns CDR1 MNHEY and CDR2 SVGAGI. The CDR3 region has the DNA TGTGCCAGCAGCAGGGCAGGGTCTTACGAGCAGTACTTC. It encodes CASSRAGSYEQYF.

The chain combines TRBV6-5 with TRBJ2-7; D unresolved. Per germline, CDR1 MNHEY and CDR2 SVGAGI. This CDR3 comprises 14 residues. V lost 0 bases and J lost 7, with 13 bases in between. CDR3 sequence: CASSYSERLSEQYF. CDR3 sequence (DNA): TGTGCCAGCAGTTACTCTGAGAGGCTGAGTGAGCAGTACTTC.

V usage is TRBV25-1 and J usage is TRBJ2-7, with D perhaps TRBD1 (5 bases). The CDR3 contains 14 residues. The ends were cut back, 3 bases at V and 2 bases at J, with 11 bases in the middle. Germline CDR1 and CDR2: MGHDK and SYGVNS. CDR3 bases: TGTGCCAGCAGTGACCCGGGCAGGGCCTACGAGCAGTACTTC. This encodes CASSDPGRAYEQYF.

CDR3 sequence: CASSYPGRLSYEQYF. DNA of the CDR3: TGCGCCAGCAGTTATCCGGGACGCCTATCCTACGAGCAGTACTTC. The rearrangement links TRBV4-1 to TRBJ2-7, with D possibly being TRBD1 or TRBD2 (5 bases each). The CDR3 extends over 15 amino acids. V was clipped by 6 bases and J by 1 base, with 16 bases between them. Germline V gene data show CDR1 as MGHRA and CDR2 as YSYEKL.

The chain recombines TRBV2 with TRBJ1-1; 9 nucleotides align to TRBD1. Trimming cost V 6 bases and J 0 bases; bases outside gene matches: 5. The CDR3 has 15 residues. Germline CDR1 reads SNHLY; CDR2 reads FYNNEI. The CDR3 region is CASRGQGSLNTEAFF. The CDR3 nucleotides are TGTGCCAGCAGGGGACAGGGATCCTTGAACACTGAAGCTTTCTTT.

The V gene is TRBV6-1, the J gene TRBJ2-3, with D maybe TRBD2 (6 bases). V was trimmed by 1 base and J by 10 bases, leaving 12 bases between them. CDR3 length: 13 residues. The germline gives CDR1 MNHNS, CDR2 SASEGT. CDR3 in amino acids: CASSEGRDWAQYF. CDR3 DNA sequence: TGTGCCAGCAGTGAAGGTCGGGACTGGGCGCAGTATTTT.

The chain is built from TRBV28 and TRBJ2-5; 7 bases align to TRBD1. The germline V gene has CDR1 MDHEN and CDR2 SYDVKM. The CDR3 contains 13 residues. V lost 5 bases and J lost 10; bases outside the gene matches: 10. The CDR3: CASSNSYRGSQYF. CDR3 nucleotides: TGTGCCAGCAGTAATAGCTACAGGGGTAGCCAGTACTTC. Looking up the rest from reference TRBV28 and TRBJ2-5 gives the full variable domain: DVKVTQSSRYLVKRTGEKVFLECVQDMDHENMFWYRQDPGLGLRLIYFSYDVKMKEKGDIPEGYSVSREKKERFSLILESASTNQTSMYLCASSNSYRGSQYFGPGTRLLVL.